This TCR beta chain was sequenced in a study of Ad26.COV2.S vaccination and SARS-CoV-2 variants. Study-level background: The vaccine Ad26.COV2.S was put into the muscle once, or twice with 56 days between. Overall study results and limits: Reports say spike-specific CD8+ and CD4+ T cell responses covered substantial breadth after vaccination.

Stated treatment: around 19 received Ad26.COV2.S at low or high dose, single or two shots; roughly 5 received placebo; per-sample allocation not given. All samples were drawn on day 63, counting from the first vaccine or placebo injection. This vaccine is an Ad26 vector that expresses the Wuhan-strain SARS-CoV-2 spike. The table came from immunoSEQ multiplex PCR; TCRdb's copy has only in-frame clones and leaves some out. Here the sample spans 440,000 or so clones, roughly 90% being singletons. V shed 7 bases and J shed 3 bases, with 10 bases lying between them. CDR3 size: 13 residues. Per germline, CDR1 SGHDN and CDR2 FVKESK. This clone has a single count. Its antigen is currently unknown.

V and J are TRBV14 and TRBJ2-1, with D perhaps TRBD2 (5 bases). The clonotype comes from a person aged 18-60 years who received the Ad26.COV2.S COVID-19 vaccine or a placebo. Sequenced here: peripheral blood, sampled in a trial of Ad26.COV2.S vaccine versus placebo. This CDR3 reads CASTPGDYNEQFF. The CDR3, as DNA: TGTGCCAGCACCCCCGGGGACTACAATGAGCAGTTCTTC.